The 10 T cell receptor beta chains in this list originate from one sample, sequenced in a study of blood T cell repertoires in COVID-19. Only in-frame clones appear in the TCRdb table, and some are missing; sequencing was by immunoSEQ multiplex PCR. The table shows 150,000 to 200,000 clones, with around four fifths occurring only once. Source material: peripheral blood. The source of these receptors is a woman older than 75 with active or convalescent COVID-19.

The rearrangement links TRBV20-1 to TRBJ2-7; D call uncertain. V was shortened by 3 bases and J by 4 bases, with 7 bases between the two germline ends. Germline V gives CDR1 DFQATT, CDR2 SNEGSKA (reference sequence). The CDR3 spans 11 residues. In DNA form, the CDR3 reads TGCAGTGCTAGGGAGTTTTACGAGCAGTACTTC. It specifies CSAREFYEQYF.

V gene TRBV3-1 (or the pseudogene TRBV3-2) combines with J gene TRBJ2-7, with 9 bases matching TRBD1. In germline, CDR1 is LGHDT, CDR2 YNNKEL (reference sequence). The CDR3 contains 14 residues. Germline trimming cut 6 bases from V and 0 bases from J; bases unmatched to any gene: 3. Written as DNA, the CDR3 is TGTGCCAGCAGAGGACAGGGGATCTCCTACGAGCAGTACTTC. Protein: CASRGQGISYEQYF.

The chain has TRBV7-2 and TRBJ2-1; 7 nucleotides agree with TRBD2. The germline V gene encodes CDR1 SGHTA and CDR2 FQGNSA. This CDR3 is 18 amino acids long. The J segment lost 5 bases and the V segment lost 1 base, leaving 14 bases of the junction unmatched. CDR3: CASSLVSSGDPRDNEQFF. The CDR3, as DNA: TGTGCCAGCAGCTTAGTATCGAGCGGGGACCCTCGGGACAATGAGCAGTTCTTC.

This CDR3 reads CASSGTGFSQQYF. The CDR3 DNA is TGTGCCAGCTCGGGGACAGGGTTCTCCCAGCAGTACTTC. This chain connects TRBV14 to TRBJ2-7; TRBD1 matches 9 bases. With V trimmed by 8 bases and J by 8 bases, 10 bases remained unmatched. The CDR3 has 13 residues. Germline loops: CDR1 SGHDN, CDR2 FVKESK.

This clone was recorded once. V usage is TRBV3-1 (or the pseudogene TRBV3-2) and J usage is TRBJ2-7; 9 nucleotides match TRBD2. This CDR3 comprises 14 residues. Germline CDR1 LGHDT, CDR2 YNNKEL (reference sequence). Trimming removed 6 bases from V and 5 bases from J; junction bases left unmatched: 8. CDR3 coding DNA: TGTGCCAGCAGATCCGCGGGGGGGCCGGACGAGCAGTACTTC. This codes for CASRSAGGPDEQYF.

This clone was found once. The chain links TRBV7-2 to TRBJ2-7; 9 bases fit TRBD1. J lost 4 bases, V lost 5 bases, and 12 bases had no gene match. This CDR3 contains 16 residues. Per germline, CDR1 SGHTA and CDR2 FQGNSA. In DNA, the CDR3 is TGTGCCAGCAGCCTTTCCACCGGGACAGGGACGTACGAGCAGTACTTC. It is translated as CASSLSTGTGTYEQYF.

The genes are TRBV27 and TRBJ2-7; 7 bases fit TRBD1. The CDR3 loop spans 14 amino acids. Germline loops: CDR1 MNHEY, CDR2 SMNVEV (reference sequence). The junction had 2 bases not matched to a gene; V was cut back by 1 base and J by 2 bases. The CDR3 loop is CASSLWQGAYEQYF. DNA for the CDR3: TGTGCCAGCAGTTTATGGCAGGGGGCCTACGAGCAGTACTTC.

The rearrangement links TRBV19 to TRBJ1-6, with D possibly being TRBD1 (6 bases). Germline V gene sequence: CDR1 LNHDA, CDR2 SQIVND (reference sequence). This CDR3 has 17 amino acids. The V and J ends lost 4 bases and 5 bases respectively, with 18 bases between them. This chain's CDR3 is CASSTEQGWGDNSPLHF. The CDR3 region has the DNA TGTGCCAGTAGTACCGAACAGGGTTGGGGTGATAATTCACCCCTCCACTTT.

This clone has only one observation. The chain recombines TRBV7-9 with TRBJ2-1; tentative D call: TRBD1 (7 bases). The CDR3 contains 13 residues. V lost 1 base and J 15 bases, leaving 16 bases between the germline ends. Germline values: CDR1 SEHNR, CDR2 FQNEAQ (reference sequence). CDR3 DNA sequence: TGTGCCAGCAGCTTAGATGCGGGACAGCTTACGTTCTTC. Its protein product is CASSLDAGQLTFF.

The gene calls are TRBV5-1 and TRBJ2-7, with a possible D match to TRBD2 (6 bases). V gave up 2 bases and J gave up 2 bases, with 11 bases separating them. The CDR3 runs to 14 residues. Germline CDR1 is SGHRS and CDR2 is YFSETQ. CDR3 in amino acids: CASSLGGAAYEQYF. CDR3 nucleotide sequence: TGCGCCAGCAGCTTAGGAGGGGCAGCCTACGAGCAGTACTTC.